This paragraph covers one TCR beta chain sequence. Its antigen remains undetermined. No much larger clone exists at a distance of one base, and base qualities are not known. The library relied on 5' RACE. The instrument given in TCRdb is NextSeq 500. To correct for sequencing error and PCR bias, the TCR library protocol tagged individual cDNA molecules with unique molecular identifiers. Both TCR alpha and beta chains were sequenced, and tight co-correlation was observed between alpha and beta sequence abundances in each sample. The study's processing was this. Decombinator V4 was used to perform V gene, J gene and CDR3 annotation of TCR sequences. Expanded TCRs were defined as changing significantly between any two time points under a Poisson model with p below 0.0001. TCR abundances were normalised to the total number of TCRs sequenced in each sample and reported as counts per million. TRAV1-2 paired with TRAJ12, TRAJ20 or TRAJ33 defined MAIT TCRs, while TRAV10 paired with TRAJ18 defined iNKT TCRs. VDJdb, accessed 1 November 2021, was searched for CMV, EBV and SARS-CoV-2 annotated TCRs, with TCRs annotated for multiple antigens excluded. TCRdb applied fastp at Q25 and MiXCR to the public reads, then kept only in-frame beta chains. Records with the same CDR3 protein are collapsed into one entry carrying the most frequent genes and DNA. The authors' filters were not applied to this entry. In all, the sample holds tens of thousands of distinct CDR3 sequences, and 13% of those were seen once. The ten top clones hold 4.2% of the sample.

The record originates from a study of early T cells in non-severe SARS-CoV-2 infection (dated by TCRdb to the early 2020s). Describing the broader study: Bulk RNA from unsorted whole blood was used for TCR sequencing, so alpha and beta chains could not be paired.

On the study overall, not on this receptor specifically: VDJdb matching was skewed toward anti-spike CD8 responses and likely underestimated virus-specific expansions by missing private and CD4 specificities.

Deletion took 6 bases off V and 4 bases off J, with a span of 14 bases between the germline ends. Reading from cysteine to phenylalanine, the CDR3 counts 14 amino acids. This entry keeps only the CDR3 DNA: 42 bases, framed from base 1. This was a case-control study nested in a cohort of healthcare workers in London, UK, who had nasopharyngeal swab PCR tests and blood samples taken every week. Healthcare workers were recruited between 23 and 31 March 2020, during the week of the UK lockdown, and were followed weekly for up to about 16 weeks. Input material: whole blood. The receptor chain draws on TRBV12-3 or TRBV12-4 and TRBJ2-3; a confident D gene designation cannot be given. The sequence was collected from an adult who was a healthcare worker with PCR-confirmed SARS-CoV-2 infection or an uninfected control (not recorded which). The sequenced DNA: TGTGCCAGCAGCAAGCTAGATAGGCCAGATACGCAGTATTTT. This yields the protein CASSKLDRPDTQYF.